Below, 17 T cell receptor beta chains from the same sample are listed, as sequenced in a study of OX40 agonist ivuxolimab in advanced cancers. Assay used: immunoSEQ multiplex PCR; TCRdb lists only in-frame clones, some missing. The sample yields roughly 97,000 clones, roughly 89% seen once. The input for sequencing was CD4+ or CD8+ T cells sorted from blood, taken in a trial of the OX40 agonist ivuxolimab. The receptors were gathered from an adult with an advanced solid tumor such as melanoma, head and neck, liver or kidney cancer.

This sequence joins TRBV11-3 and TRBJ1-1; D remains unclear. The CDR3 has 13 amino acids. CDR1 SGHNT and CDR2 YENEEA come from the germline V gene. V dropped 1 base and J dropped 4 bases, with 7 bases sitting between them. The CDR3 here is CASSLVGSTEAFF. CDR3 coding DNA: TGTGCCAGCAGCTTAGTAGGGAGCACTGAAGCTTTCTTT. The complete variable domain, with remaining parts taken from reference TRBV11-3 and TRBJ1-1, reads EAGVVQSPRYKIIEKKQPVAFWCNPISGHNTLYWYLQNLGQGPELLIRYENEEAVDDSQLPKDRFSAERLKGVDSTLKIQPAELGDSAVYLCASSLVGSTEAFFGQGTRLTVV.

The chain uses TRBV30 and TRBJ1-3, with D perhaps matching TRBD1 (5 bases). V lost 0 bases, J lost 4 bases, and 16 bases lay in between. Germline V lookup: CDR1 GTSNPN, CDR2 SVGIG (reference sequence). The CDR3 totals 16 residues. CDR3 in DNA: TGTGCCTGGAGTGTGCGTTTTTGGGGCGTCGGAAACACCATATATTTT. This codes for CAWSVRFWGVGNTIYF. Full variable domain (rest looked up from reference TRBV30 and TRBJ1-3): SQTIHQWPATLVQPVGSPLSLECTVEGTSNPNLYWYRQAAGRGLQLLFYSVGIGQISSEVPQNLSASRPQDRQFILSSKKLLLSDSGFYLCAWSVRFWGVGNTIYFGEGSWLTVV.

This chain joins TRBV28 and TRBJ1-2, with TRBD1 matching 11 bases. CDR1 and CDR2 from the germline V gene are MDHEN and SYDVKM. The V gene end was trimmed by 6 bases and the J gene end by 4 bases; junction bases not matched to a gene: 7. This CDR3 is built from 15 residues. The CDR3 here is CASRSGQGASYGYTF. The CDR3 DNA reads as TGTGCCAGCAGAAGCGGACAGGGGGCGTCCTATGGCTACACCTTC.

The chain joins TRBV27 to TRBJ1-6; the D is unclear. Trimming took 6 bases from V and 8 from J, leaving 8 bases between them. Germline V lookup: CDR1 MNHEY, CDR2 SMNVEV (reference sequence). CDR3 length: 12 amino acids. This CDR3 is CASRSFDSPLHF. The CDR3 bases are TGTGCCAGCAGATCTTTTGATTCACCCCTCCACTTT.

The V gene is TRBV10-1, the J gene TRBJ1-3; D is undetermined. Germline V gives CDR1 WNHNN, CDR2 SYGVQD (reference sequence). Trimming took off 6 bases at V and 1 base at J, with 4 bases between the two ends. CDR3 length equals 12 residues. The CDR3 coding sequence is TGCGCCAGCAGCCGTTCTGGAAACACCATATATTTT. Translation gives CASSRSGNTIYF.

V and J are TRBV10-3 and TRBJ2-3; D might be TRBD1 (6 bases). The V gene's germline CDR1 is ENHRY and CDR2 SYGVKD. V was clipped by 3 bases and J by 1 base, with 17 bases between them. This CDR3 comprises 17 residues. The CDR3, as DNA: TGTGCCATCAGTGATCTTGGGAGAGGGGGTGGCACAGATACGCAGTATTTT. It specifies CAISDLGRGGGTDTQYF.

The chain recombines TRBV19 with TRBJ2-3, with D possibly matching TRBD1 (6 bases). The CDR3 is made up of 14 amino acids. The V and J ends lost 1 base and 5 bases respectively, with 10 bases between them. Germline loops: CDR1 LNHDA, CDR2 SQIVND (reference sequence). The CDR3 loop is CASSIGQARDTQYF. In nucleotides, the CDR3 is TGTGCCAGTAGTATAGGACAGGCTAGAGATACGCAGTATTTT.

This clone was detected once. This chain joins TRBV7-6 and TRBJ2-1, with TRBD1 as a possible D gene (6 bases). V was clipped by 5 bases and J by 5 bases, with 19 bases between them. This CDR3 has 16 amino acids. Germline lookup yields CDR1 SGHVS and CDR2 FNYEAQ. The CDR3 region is CASSPRRRDKNNEQFF. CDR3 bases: TGTGCCAGCAGCCCCCGCCGCCGGGACAAAAACAATGAGCAGTTCTTC.

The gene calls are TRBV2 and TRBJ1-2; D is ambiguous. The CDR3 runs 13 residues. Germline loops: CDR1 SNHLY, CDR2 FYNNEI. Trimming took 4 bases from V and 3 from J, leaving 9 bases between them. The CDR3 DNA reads TGTGCCAGCAGTGTTAGGGTGGACTATGGCTACACCTTC. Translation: CASSVRVDYGYTF.

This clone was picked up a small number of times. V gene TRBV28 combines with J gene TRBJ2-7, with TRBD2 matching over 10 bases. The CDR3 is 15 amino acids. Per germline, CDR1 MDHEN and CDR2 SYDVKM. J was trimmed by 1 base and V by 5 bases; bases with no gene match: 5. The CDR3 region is CASSPRTSGSYEQYF. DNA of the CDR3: TGTGCCAGCAGTCCCCGGACTAGCGGATCCTACGAGCAGTACTTC.

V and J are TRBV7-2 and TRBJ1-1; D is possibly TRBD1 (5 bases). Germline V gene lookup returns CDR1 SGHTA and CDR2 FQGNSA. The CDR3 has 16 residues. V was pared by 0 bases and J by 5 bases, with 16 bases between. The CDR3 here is CASSLASWSGGTEAFF. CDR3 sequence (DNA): TGTGCCAGCAGCTTAGCTTCCTGGTCGGGGGGGACTGAAGCTTTCTTT.

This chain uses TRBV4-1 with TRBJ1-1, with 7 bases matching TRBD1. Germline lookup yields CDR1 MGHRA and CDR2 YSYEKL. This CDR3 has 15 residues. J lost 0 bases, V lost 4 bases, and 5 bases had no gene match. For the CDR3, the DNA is TGCGCCAGCAGCCGCGGACAGGTCATGAACACTGAAGCTTTCTTT. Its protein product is CASSRGQVMNTEAFF.

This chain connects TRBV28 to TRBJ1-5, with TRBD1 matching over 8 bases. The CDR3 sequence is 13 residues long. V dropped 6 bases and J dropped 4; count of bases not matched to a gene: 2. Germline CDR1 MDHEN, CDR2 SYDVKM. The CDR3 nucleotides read TGTGCCAGCAGACGGACAGGGAATCAGCCCCAGCATTTT. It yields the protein CASRRTGNQPQHF.

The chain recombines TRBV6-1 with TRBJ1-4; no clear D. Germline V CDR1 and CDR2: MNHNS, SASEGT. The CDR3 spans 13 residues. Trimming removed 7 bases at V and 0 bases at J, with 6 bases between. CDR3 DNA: TGTGCCAGCACCCACCCAACTAATGAAAAACTGTTTTTT. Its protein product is CASTHPTNEKLFF.

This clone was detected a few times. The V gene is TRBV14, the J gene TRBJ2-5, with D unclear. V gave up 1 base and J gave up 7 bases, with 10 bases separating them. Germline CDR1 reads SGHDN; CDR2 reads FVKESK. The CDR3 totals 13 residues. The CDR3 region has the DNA TGTGCCAGCAGCCAAGGGACGGCTAGGACCCAGTACTTC. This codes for CASSQGTARTQYF.

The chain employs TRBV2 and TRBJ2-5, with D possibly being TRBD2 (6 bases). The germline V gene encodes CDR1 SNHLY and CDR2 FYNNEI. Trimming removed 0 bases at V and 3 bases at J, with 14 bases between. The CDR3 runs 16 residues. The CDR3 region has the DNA TGTGCCAGCAGTGAAGCGCTTTTGGCGGGGAAAGAGACCCAGTACTTC. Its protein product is CASSEALLAGKETQYF.

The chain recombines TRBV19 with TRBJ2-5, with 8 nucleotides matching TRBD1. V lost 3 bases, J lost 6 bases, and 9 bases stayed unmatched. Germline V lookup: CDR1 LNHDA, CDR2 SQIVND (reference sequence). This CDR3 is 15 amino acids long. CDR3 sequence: CASSIGQGARKTQYF. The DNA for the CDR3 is TGTGCCAGTAGTATCGGGCAGGGGGCTAGAAAGACCCAGTACTTC. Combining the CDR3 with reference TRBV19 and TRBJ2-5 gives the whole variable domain DGGITQSPKYLFRKEGQNVTLSCEQNLNHDAMYWYRQDPGQGLRLIYYSQIVNDFQKGDIAEGYSVSREKKESFPLTVTSAQKNPTAFYLCASSIGQGARKTQYFGPGTRLLVL.